The 3 T cell receptor beta chains listed next were all sequenced from one sample in a study of OX40 agonist ivuxolimab in advanced cancers. Profiling relied on immunoSEQ multiplex PCR, and the TCRdb table lists in-frame clones only, not all of them. The data hold about 58,000 clones, with approximately 89% observed a single time. Sequencing was performed on CD4+ or CD8+ T cells sorted from blood, taken in a trial of the OX40 agonist ivuxolimab. Receptors were obtained from an adult with an advanced solid tumor such as melanoma, head and neck, liver or kidney cancer.

The chain uses TRBV28 and TRBJ1-5; D perhaps matches TRBD1 (6 bases). The CDR3 totals 14 residues. V lost 6 bases, J lost 0 bases, and 9 bases lay in between. Germline V gene data show CDR1 as MDHEN and CDR2 as SYDVKM. As DNA, the CDR3 is TGTGCCAGCAGCTGGACAGTTAGCAATCAGCCCCAGCATTTT. This codes for CASSWTVSNQPQHF.

The chain uses TRBV10-3 and TRBJ2-2, with unresolved D. V shed 5 bases and J shed 4 bases, with 8 bases lying between them. Germline V gene data show CDR1 as ENHRY and CDR2 as SYGVKD. The CDR3 is 13 amino acids. Here the CDR3 reads CAISTILTGELFF. Written as DNA, the CDR3 is TGTGCCATCAGTACCATACTCACCGGGGAGCTGTTTTTT.

The V and J genes are TRBV7-2 and TRBJ1-4; tentative D call: TRBD1 (6 bases). Germline V gene data show CDR1 as SGHTA and CDR2 as FQGNSA. V was clipped by 5 bases and J by 7 bases, with 11 bases between them. The CDR3 loop spans 13 amino acids. This CDR3 reads CASSPGGREKLFF. The CDR3 DNA sequence: TGTGCCAGCAGCCCCGGGGGGCGTGAAAAACTGTTTTTT.